This entry features one T cell receptor beta chain sequence. Its target is unknown. V dropped 2 bases and J dropped 5 bases, with 2 bases sitting between them. Germline CDR1 reads MNHEY; CDR2 reads SVGAGI. CDR3 length: 11 amino acids. This sample is part of a study of identical twins. Whole-study findings and limits: Out-of-frame alpha sequences shared between twins exhibited an excess of low generation probability.

TCRdb reanalysed the 5' RACE reads using MiXCR and keeps one entry per CDR3 protein. This table holds 400,000 to 600,000 distinct CDR3 sequences, about 20% found once. This sample was also put to use in a study of yellow fever vaccine responses in identical twins.

This clonotype was sampled from a woman between 18 and 29 years old in good health. Sequenced input: CD4+ T cells sorted from blood. This sequence joins TRBV6-5 and TRBJ2-3; D is undetermined. This chain's CDR3 is CASSYLDTQYF. The CDR3 nucleotides are TGTGCCAGCAGTTACCTAGATACGCAGTATTTT.